The clone carrying this T cell receptor beta chain was picked up many times. What it binds is unknown. Deletions cut 4 bases from V and 4 bases from J, with 14 bases between. Germline V gene data show CDR1 as SGHRS and CDR2 as YFSETQ. This CDR3 has 15 residues. Synthesis of TCR cDNA relied on 5'RACE template switching, which attached a universal primer site and UMIs. TCRdb re-analysed the 5' RACE reads in MiXCR, keeping a single row per CDR3 protein. The sample contains some 670,000 distinct CDR3 sequences, 10% to 15% of which appear only once. The source of the sample is a study of T cells after yellow fever vaccination. Study overall: Each low-cell-number fraction was prepared by means of SMART-Seq v4 Ultra Low Input.

Study-level findings and limits: Researchers noted that a small share of clonotypes showed up in both CD4 and CD8 compartments. Reappearance after the booster was seen for most primary-vaccination clones, at 95% to 98% CD4 and 75% to 90% CD8.

The TCR sequence derives from a man aged 30-40 years who received the YFV17D yellow fever vaccine. This chain uses TRBV5-1 with TRBJ2-2; no reliable D call. The specimen was PBMCs, collected on the day of the yellow fever booster vaccination. This chain's CDR3 is CASSPSGQTTGELFF. The CDR3 DNA follows: TGCGCCAGCAGCCCATCCGGGCAGACCACCGGGGAGCTGTTTTTT.